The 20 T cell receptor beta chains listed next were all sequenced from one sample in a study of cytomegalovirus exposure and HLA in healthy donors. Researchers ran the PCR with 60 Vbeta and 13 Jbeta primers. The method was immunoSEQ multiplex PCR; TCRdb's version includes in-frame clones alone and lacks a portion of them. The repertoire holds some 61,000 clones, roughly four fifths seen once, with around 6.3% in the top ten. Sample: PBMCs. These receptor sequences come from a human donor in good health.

The DNA of the CDR3 is TGTGCCAGCAGTCGGAACACTGAAGCTTTCTTT. Translating gives CASSRNTEAFF. V gene TRBV6-5 combines with J gene TRBJ1-1; D remains ambiguous. Trimming shortened V by 5 bases and J by 1 base, and 2 bases separated the two germline ends. Germline CDR1 reads MNHEY; CDR2 reads SVGAGI. The length of the CDR3 is 11 residues.

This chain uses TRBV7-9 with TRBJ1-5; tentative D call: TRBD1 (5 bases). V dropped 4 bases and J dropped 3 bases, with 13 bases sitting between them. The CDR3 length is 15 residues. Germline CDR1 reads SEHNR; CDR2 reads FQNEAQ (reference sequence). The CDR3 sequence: CASSSGPGNNQPQHF. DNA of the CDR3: TGTGCCAGCAGCTCCGGACCAGGGAACAATCAGCCCCAGCATTTT.

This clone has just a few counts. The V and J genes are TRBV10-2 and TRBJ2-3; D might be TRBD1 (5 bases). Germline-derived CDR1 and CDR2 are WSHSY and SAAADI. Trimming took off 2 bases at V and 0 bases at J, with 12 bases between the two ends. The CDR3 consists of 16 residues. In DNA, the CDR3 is TGCGCCAGCAGTGAGGGCGCAGGGATTAGCACAGATACGCAGTATTTT. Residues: CASSEGAGISTDTQYF.

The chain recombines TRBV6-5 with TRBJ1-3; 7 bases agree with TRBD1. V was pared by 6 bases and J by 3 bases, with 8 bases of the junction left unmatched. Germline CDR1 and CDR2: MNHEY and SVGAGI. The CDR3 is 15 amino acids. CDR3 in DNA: TGTGCCAGCAGCCTATACAGGGGCCTTGGAAACACCATATATTTT. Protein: CASSLYRGLGNTIYF.

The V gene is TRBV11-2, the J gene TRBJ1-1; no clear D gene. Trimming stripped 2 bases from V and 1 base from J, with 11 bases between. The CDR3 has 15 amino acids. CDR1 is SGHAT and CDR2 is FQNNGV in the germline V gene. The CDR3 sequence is CASSLKVGGNTEAFF. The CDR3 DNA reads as TGTGCCAGCAGCTTAAAGGTGGGAGGGAACACTGAAGCTTTCTTT.

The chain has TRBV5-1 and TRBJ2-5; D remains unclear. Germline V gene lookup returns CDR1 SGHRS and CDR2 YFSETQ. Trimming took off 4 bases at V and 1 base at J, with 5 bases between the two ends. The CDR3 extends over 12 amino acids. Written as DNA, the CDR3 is TGCGCCAGCAGCCCCCGCCAAGAGACCCAGTACTTC. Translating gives CASSPRQETQYF.

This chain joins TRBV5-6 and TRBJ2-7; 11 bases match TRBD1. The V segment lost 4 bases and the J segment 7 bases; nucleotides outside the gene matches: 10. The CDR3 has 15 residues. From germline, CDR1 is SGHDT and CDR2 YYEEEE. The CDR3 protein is CASSKLPDRGQEQYF. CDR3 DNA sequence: TGTGCCAGCAGCAAACTGCCGGACAGGGGGCAAGAGCAGTACTTC.

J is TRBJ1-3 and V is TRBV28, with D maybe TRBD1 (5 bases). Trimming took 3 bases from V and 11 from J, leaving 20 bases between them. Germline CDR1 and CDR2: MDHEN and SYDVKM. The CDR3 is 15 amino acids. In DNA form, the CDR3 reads TGTGCCAGCAGTTTTACAACAGGTTCAGGCATAGCCATATATTTT. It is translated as CASSFTTGSGIAIYF. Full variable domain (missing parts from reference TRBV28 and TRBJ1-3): DVKVTQSSRYLVKRTGEKVFLECVQDMDHENMFWYRQDPGLGLRLIYFSYDVKMKEKGDIPEGYSVSREKKERFSLILESASTNQTSMYLCASSFTTGSGIAIYFGEGSWLTVV.

CDR3 coding DNA: TGTGCCAGCAGCTCCGGACTAGCGGGGGGGCAGAATGAGCAGTTCTTC. Translation: CASSSGLAGGQNEQFF. The V call is TRBV7-3, the J call TRBJ2-1, with 15 bases matching TRBD2. With 4 bases clipped from V and 7 bases from J, the junction kept 5 bases outside the gene matches. The CDR3 spans 16 residues. CDR1 SGHTA and CDR2 FQGTGA come from the germline V gene.

This CDR3 reads CASSRGANTGELFF. The CDR3 DNA follows: TGTGCCAGCAGCCGGGGGGCCAACACCGGGGAGCTGTTTTTT. The chain carries TRBV7-2 and TRBJ2-2, with D maybe TRBD2 (7 bases). The CDR3 is 14 residues long. Germline loops: CDR1 SGHTA, CDR2 FQGNSA. Trimming stripped 5 bases from V and 2 bases from J, with 9 bases between.

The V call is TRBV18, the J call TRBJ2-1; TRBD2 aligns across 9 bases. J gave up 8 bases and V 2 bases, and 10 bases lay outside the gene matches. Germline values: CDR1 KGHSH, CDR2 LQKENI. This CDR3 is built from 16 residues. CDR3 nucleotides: TGTGCCAGCTCACCATGGCGGGGGGGCGATAATGATGAGCAGTTCTTC. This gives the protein CASSPWRGGDNDEQFF.

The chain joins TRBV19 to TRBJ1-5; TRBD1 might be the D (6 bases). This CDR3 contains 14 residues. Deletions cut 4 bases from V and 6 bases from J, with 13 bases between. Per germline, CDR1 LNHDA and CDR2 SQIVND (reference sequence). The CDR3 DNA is TGTGCCAGTAGTAAAACAGGGCGTCTTCAGCCCCAGCATTTT. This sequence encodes CASSKTGRLQPQHF.

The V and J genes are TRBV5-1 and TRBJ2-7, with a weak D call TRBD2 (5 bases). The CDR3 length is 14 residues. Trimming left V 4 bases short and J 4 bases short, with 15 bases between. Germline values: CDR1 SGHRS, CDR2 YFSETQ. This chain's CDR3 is CASSQYGEDYEQYF. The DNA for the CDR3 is TGCGCCAGCAGCCAATACGGGGAAGATTACGAGCAGTACTTC. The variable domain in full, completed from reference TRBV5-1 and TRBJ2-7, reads KAGVTQTPRYLIKTRGQQVTLSCSPISGHRSVSWYQQTPGQGLQFLFEYFSETQRNKGNFPGRFSGRQFSNSRSEMNVSTLELGDSALYLCASSQYGEDYEQYFGPGTRLTVT.

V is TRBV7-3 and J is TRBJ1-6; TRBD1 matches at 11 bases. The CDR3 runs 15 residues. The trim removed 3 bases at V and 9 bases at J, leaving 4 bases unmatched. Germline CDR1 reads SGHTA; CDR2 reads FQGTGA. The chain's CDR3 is CASSFTGTGGSPLHF. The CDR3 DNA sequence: TGTGCCAGCAGCTTCACCGGGACAGGGGGTTCACCCCTCCACTTT.

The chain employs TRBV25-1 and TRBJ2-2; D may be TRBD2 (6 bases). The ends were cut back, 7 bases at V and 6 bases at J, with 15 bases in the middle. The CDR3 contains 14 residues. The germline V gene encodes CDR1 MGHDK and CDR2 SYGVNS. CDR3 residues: CASNQGGRAGELFF. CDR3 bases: TGTGCCAGCAACCAGGGAGGACGGGCCGGGGAGCTGTTTTTT.

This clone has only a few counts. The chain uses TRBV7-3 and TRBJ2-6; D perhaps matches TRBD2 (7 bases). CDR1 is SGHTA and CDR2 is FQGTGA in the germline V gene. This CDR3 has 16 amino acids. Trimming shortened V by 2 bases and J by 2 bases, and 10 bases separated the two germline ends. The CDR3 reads CASSLLGGAGANVLTF. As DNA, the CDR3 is TGTGCCAGCAGCTTACTAGGGGGGGCTGGGGCCAACGTCCTGACTTTC.

The CDR3 loop is CASSLARGQSGANVLTF. CDR3 nucleotide sequence: TGTGCCAGCAGCTTAGCGCGAGGACAGTCTGGGGCCAACGTCCTGACTTTC. This sequence joins TRBV7-6 and TRBJ2-6, with D possibly being TRBD1 (6 bases). CDR3 length: 17 amino acids. V was trimmed by 0 bases and J by 1 base, leaving 10 bases between them. Germline V CDR1 and CDR2: SGHVS, FNYEAQ.

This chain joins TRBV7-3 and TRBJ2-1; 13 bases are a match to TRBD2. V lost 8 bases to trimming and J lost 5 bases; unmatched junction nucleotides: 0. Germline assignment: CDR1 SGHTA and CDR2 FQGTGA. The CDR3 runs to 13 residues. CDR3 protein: CASGTSGNNEQFF. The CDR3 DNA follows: TGTGCCAGCGGGACTAGCGGGAACAATGAGCAGTTCTTC.

This CDR3 is CASSLDRNYEQYF. For the CDR3, the DNA is TGTGCCAGCAGTCTTGACAGGAACTACGAGCAGTACTTC. The chain recombines TRBV6-5 with TRBJ2-7; the D gene is possibly TRBD1 (6 bases). Trimming left V 5 bases short and J 3 bases short, with 11 bases between. The germline CDR1 and CDR2 sequences are MNHEY and SVGAGI. CDR3 size: 13 residues.

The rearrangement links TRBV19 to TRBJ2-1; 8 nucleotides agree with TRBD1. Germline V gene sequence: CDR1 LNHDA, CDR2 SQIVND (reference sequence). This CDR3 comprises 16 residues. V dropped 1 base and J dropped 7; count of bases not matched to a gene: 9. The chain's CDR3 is CASSIGSRGQGNEQFF. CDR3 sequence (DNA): TGTGCCAGTAGTATAGGGTCCAGGGGGCAAGGGAATGAGCAGTTCTTC.